Listed below are T cell receptor beta chains from one sample, sequenced in a study of shared clonotypes between healthy human individuals. This table comes from immunoSEQ multiplex PCR, and its TCRdb copy is limited to in-frame clones, with some not included. Among about 2.1 million clones, roughly 95% were seen once, and the ten largest hold under 2%. Material: naive CD8+ T cells from PBMCs. These receptors all come from a man younger than 30 in good health. Some clones in this sample may be carry-over from other donors' samples. Each CDR3 is given with its conserved first and last residue. The order of the fields is J gene, V gene, D gene, clone size, CDR3 protein, CDR3 DNA. The D gene is left open where the match is weak. Clone size is given for some rows only: seen once, a few or many times, or a class if the clone is expanded.

j_gene: TRBJ1-1; v_gene: TRBV7-6; d_gene: -; abundance: -; CDR3aa: CASSSLGQPLTFF; CDR3nt: TGTGCCAGCAGCTCCCTTGGACAGCCGTTAACTTTCTTT
j_gene: TRBJ2-4; v_gene: TRBV27; d_gene: -; abundance: -; CDR3aa: CASSLRGGVDIQYF; CDR3nt: TGTGCCAGCAGTCTCAGAGGGGGGGTTGACATTCAGTACTTC
j_gene: TRBJ2-1; v_gene: TRBV7-6; d_gene: TRBD2; abundance: -; CDR3aa: CASSSLAGEFMNEQFF; CDR3nt: TGTGCCAGCAGCTCCTTAGCGGGAGAGTTTATGAATGAGCAGTTCTTC
j_gene: TRBJ2-1; v_gene: TRBV6-4; d_gene: -; abundance: -; CDR3aa: CASSERYRDGNEQFF; CDR3nt: TGTGCCAGCAGTGAACGTTACCGGGACGGCAATGAGCAGTTCTTC
j_gene: TRBJ1-2; v_gene: TRBV7-2; d_gene: TRBD1; abundance: -; CDR3aa: CASSFGQGNYGYTF; CDR3nt: TGTGCCAGCAGCTTCGGACAGGGGAACTATGGCTACACCTTC
j_gene: TRBJ1-1; v_gene: TRBV4-1; d_gene: -; abundance: -; CDR3aa: CASSQRAGAVNTEAFF; CDR3nt: TGCGCCAGCAGCCAAAGGGCAGGGGCTGTGAACACTGAAGCTTTCTTT
j_gene: TRBJ1-1; v_gene: TRBV4-1; d_gene: TRBD1; abundance: -; CDR3aa: CASSQLTGSNTEAFF; CDR3nt: TGCGCCAGCAGCCAACTGACAGGGAGCAACACTGAAGCTTTCTTT
j_gene: TRBJ2-2; v_gene: TRBV27; d_gene: -; abundance: -; CDR3aa: CASGFRTQPLELFF; CDR3nt: TGTGCCAGCGGATTCAGGACCCAACCCCTAGAGCTGTTTTTT
j_gene: TRBJ1-1; v_gene: TRBV6-5; d_gene: -; abundance: once; CDR3aa: CAVGGSTEAFF; CDR3nt: TGTGCCGTGGGGGGGAGCACTGAAGCTTTCTTT
j_gene: TRBJ2-3; v_gene: TRBV30; d_gene: -; abundance: few; CDR3aa: CAWSVGIGTDTQYF; CDR3nt: TGTGCCTGGAGTGTTGGAATCGGCACAGATACGCAGTATTTT
j_gene: TRBJ1-1; v_gene: TRBV9; d_gene: TRBD1; abundance: -; CDR3aa: CASSLGTGKMNTEAFF; CDR3nt: TGTGCCAGCAGCTTAGGGACAGGGAAGATGAACACTGAAGCTTTCTTT
j_gene: TRBJ1-2; v_gene: TRBV7-9; d_gene: -; abundance: -; CDR3aa: CASSPGSFYGYTF; CDR3nt: TGTGCCAGCAGCCCTGGGTCCTTCTATGGCTACACCTTC
j_gene: TRBJ2-3; v_gene: TRBV9; d_gene: -; abundance: -; CDR3aa: CASALYEGGRDTQYF; CDR3nt: TGTGCCAGCGCTCTCTATGAGGGAGGAAGAGATACGCAGTATTTT
j_gene: TRBJ2-2; v_gene: TRBV27; d_gene: -; abundance: once; CDR3aa: CASSERNTGELFF; CDR3nt: TGTGCCAGCAGCGAGAGGAACACCGGGGAGCTGTTTTTT
j_gene: TRBJ2-7; v_gene: TRBV5-1; d_gene: TRBD2; abundance: -; CDR3aa: CASSWGTSKYEQYF; CDR3nt: TGCGCCAGCAGCTGGGGGACTAGCAAATACGAGCAGTACTTC
j_gene: TRBJ1-2; v_gene: TRBV20-1; d_gene: -; abundance: -; CDR3aa: CSASAYGYTF; CDR3nt: TGCAGTGCTAGTGCCTATGGCTACACCTTC
j_gene: TRBJ2-4; v_gene: TRBV9; d_gene: TRBD1; abundance: once; CDR3aa: CASSTRQGGNIQYF; CDR3nt: TGTGCCAGCAGCACCCGACAGGGCGGGAACATTCAGTACTTC
j_gene: TRBJ2-3; v_gene: TRBV28; d_gene: TRBD1; abundance: -; CDR3aa: CASSGGQTYLRDTQYF; CDR3nt: TGTGCCAGCAGTGGGGGACAGACCTACTTAAGGGATACGCAGTATTTT
j_gene: TRBJ2-1; v_gene: TRBV9; d_gene: TRBD1; abundance: -; CDR3aa: CASSTDGGQGTYNEQFF; CDR3nt: TGTGCCAGCAGCACCGATGGCGGACAGGGCACCTACAATGAGCAGTTCTTC
j_gene: TRBJ2-1; v_gene: TRBV18; d_gene: TRBD2; abundance: -; CDR3aa: CASSPFRTSGRGDEQFF; CDR3nt: TGTGCCAGCTCACCTTTCAGGACTAGCGGGAGGGGCGATGAGCAGTTCTTC
j_gene: TRBJ2-2; v_gene: TRBV11-3; d_gene: TRBD1; abundance: -; CDR3aa: CASSSHRGPTGELFF; CDR3nt: TGTGCCAGCAGCTCACACAGGGGGCCCACCGGGGAGCTGTTTTTT
j_gene: TRBJ2-6; v_gene: TRBV4-3; d_gene: TRBD2; abundance: -; CDR3aa: CASSQGGAGAPGANVLTF; CDR3nt: TGCGCCAGCAGCCAAGGTGGAGCGGGAGCTCCCGGGGCCAACGTCCTGACTTTC
j_gene: TRBJ2-2; v_gene: TRBV9; d_gene: -; abundance: -; CDR3aa: CASSVTIREGDTGELFF; CDR3nt: TGTGCCAGCAGCGTTACCATCAGAGAGGGGGACACCGGGGAGCTGTTTTTT
j_gene: TRBJ1-2; v_gene: TRBV27; d_gene: TRBD1; abundance: -; CDR3aa: CASSATMDRWGYGYTF; CDR3nt: TGTGCCAGCAGTGCTACAATGGACAGGTGGGGATATGGCTACACCTTC
j_gene: TRBJ2-5; v_gene: TRBV4-3; d_gene: -; abundance: -; CDR3aa: CASSVRESETQYF; CDR3nt: TGCGCCAGCAGCGTCAGGGAATCGGAGACCCAGTACTTC
j_gene: TRBJ1-4; v_gene: TRBV13; d_gene: -; abundance: -; CDR3aa: CASSLGGVGTNEKLFF; CDR3nt: TGTGCCAGCAGCTTAGGGGGGGTAGGCACTAATGAAAAACTGTTTTTT
j_gene: TRBJ2-7; v_gene: TRBV27; d_gene: -; abundance: -; CDR3aa: CASSLRVRPSYEQYF; CDR3nt: TGTGCCAGCAGTCTAAGGGTAAGGCCGAGCTACGAGCAGTACTTC
j_gene: TRBJ2-3; v_gene: TRBV30; d_gene: -; abundance: -; CDR3aa: CAWSENSGYTDTQYF; CDR3nt: TGTGCCTGGAGTGAGAATAGCGGTTACACAGATACGCAGTATTTT